This T cell receptor beta chain derives from a study of molecular identifiers for immune sequencing clone quantification. Study-wide results and limits: Researchers reportedly could pick up spiked Jurkat TCR RNA from one cell mixed into some 1 million naive cells. Underestimation of highly expanded clone sizes could arise where identical TCR molecules share a barcode.

TCRdb processed the PCR reads anew with MiXCR; each CDR3 protein has one entry. Seen here are about 40,000 distinct CDR3 sequences, approximately 24% observed once, and the top ten hold around 0.97%. The CD8+CD4-CCR7+CD45RA+ phenotype defined the sorted naive CD8 T cells. Germline CDR1 MNHEY, CDR2 SVGEGT. This CDR3 is built from 14 residues. A word on this clonotype: Its antigen remains unknown. This could be a read error, since a much larger clone is one nucleotide away.

This TCR was recovered from a human donor in good health. Some libraries in this study had Jurkat cell RNA spiked in. This chain joins TRBV6-2 or TRBV6-3 and TRBJ2-5; D not certain. Sequencing input: naive CD8+ T cells from blood, with Jurkat cell RNA spiked in. Subset denoted: FACS-sorted CD8+CD4-CCR7+CD45RA+ naive T cells. DNA of the CDR3: TGTGCCAGCAGTTTGGGCCTTCCCCAAGAGCCCCAGTACTTC. It codes for CASSLGLPQEPQYF.